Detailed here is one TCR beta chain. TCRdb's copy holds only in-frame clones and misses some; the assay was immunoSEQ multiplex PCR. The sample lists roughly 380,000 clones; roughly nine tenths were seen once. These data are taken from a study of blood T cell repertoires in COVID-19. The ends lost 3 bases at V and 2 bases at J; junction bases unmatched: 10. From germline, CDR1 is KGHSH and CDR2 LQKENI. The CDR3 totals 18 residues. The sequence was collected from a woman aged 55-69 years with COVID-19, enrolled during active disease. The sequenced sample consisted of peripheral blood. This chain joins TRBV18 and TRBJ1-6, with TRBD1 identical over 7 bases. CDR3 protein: CASSPDPIGQAYNSPLHF. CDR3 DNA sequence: TGTGCCAGCTCACCTGACCCCATCGGACAGGCCTATAATTCACCCCTCCACTTT.